Listed below are T cell receptor beta chains from one sample, sequenced in a study of cytomegalovirus exposure and HLA in healthy donors. TCRdb's copy holds only in-frame clones and misses some; the assay was immunoSEQ multiplex PCR. This sample yields about 120,000 clones, of which 15% to 17% are seen a single time; under 2.5% belongs to the top ten. Material: PBMCs. These receptor sequences come from a woman aged 18-29 years in good health and CMV-seronegative. CDR3s include the opening cysteine and the closing phenylalanine or tryptophan. A D gene is named only where the DNA matches it firmly. For some rows the clone size is stated as once, few or many, or as a class when expanded; others skip it.

TRBD1,TRBJ2-7,few,TRBV2,TGTGCCAGCAGTGGTCCACCGGGACAGGTATCCTACGAGCAGTACTTC,CASSGPPGQVSYEQYF
.,TRBJ2-7,few,TRBV10-1,TGCGCCAGCAGTGACTCAGTTATAATCCTGACCTACGAGCAGTACTTC,CASSDSVIILTYEQYF
.,TRBJ1-2,.,TRBV4-1,TGCGCCAGCAGCCGTGCGAACGATCCGGTTCCAAACTATGGCTACACCTTC,CASSRANDPVPNYGYTF
.,TRBJ1-6,few,TRBV7-9,TGTGCCAGCAGCTTTCGTCCAGGGAATTCACCCCTCCACTTT,CASSFRPGNSPLHF
TRBD1,TRBJ1-6,.,TRBV30,TGTGCCTGGGGAACAGGGGGGGATTCACCCCTCCACTTT,CAWGTGGDSPLHF
.,TRBJ2-7,.,TRBV7-8,TGTGCCAGCAGCTTAGCCAGTGTACGCTACGAGCAGTACTTC,CASSLASVRYEQYF
.,TRBJ1-1,few,TRBV6-6,TGTGCCAGCAGGTATGACAGAGCGAACACTGAAGCTTTCTTT,CASRYDRANTEAFF
.,TRBJ1-2,few,TRBV11-2,TGTGCCAGCAGCCTGTTACCGCGAGGCTACACCTTC,CASSLLPRGYTF
TRBD1,TRBJ1-6,.,TRBV6-1,TGTGCCAGCAGCCACCCTACAGGGGCCAATTCACCCCTCCACTTT,CASSHPTGANSPLHF
TRBD2,TRBJ2-7,few,TRBV7-2,TGTGCCAGCAGCCCCCTACTAGCGGGGGATTACGAGCAGTACTTC,CASSPLLAGDYEQYF
.,TRBJ1-1,few,TRBV27,TGTGCCAGCAGAACGTCGGAGGCGGGCACTGAAGCTTTCTTT,CASRTSEAGTEAFF
TRBD2,TRBJ2-3,.,TRBV9,TGTGCCAGCAGCCCGGCCGGGACTACATATTCGGATACGCAGTATTTT,CASSPAGTTYSDTQYF
.,TRBJ1-1,few,TRBV5-1,TGCGCCAGCAGCTTCAACTCATACGCTGAAGCTTTCTTT,CASSFNSYAEAFF
TRBD2,TRBJ2-1,.,TRBV5-1,TGCGCCAGCAGCAGGGACGTGGGGGGGTGGAATGAGCAGTTCTTC,CASSRDVGGWNEQFF
TRBD1,TRBJ1-6,.,TRBV5-6,TGTGCCAGCAGCCCCGGACAGGATAATTCACCCCTCCACTTT,CASSPGQDNSPLHF
.,TRBJ2-3,few,TRBV7-3,TGTGCCAGCAGCTTCAAGGGGTCAGATACGCAGTATTTT,CASSFKGSDTQYF
.,TRBJ1-2,few,TRBV5-1,TGCGCCAGCAGCTTGGAGGGTGAGGGTGGCTACACCTTC,CASSLEGEGGYTF
.,TRBJ2-7,.,TRBV20-1,TGCAGTGCTAGGGGGGGAGAGCAGTACTTC,CSARGGEQYF
.,TRBJ1-5,.,TRBV2,TGTGCCAGCAGCCCGGGACAACTCAATCAGCCCCAGCATTTT,CASSPGQLNQPQHF
TRBD2,TRBJ2-5,.,TRBV9,TGTGCCAGCAGCCCCATGTGGGGGGGTGGGACCCAGTACTTC,CASSPMWGGGTQYF
.,TRBJ1-2,.,TRBV5-6,TGTGCCAGCAGCACCCCTTCGGGGGCTAACTATGGCTACACCTTC,CASSTPSGANYGYTF
.,TRBJ1-2,.,TRBV7-3,TGTGCCAGCAGCTTAGGGGGGAACTATGGCTACACCTTC,CASSLGGNYGYTF
.,TRBJ2-2,.,TRBV30,TGTGCCTGGAGTACTACCGATCGCACCGGGGAGCTGTTTTTT,CAWSTTDRTGELFF
TRBD1,TRBJ1-2,few,TRBV18,TGTGCCAGCTCGAACCCCGACAGGGATGTCGGCTACACCTTC,CASSNPDRDVGYTF
TRBD2,TRBJ2-1,few,TRBV4-3,TGCGCCAGCAGCCTAGAGCTAGCGGGGGCCACCCCGAATGAGCAGTTCTTC,CASSLELAGATPNEQFF
.,TRBJ2-1,few,TRBV29-1,TGCAGCGTTGAAGGGGGGCTAGCGGTCTCCTACAATGAGCAGTTCTTC,CSVEGGLAVSYNEQFF
TRBD1,TRBJ2-3,.,TRBV5-1,TGCGCCAGCAGCCTAAGGGGGCTTGGCACAGATACGCAGTATTTT,CASSLRGLGTDTQYF
.,TRBJ1-2,few,TRBV29-1,TGCAGCGTTGAAGGGCGGGACGGCTACACCTTC,CSVEGRDGYTF
.,TRBJ2-5,.,TRBV18,TGTGCCAGCTCCCCTCGGGAGACCCAGTACTTC,CASSPRETQYF
.,TRBJ1-2,.,TRBV6-1,TGTGCCAGCAGTGAAGTAGGGGGAGCTAACTATGGCTACACCTTC,CASSEVGGANYGYTF
.,TRBJ2-7,.,TRBV5-1,TGCGCCAGCAGCTTAGGACGGGGGACGGATACGCGGCAGTACTTC,CASSLGRGTDTRQYF
.,TRBJ1-3,.,TRBV6-1,TGTGCCAGCAGTGCCTCGACAGGCTCTGGAAACACCATATATTTT,CASSASTGSGNTIYF
.,TRBJ1-2,.,TRBV7-9,TGTGCCAGCAGCGCTACCGCAAGGGGAGGGACTAACTATGGCTACACCTTC,CASSATARGGTNYGYTF
TRBD1,TRBJ1-1,few,TRBV2,TGTGCCAGCAGTGACCCTGGGGACAGTGAAGCTTTCTTT,CASSDPGDSEAFF
TRBD1,TRBJ1-2,once,TRBV7-9,TGTGCCAGCAGCGACCTGACAGGGCCCCATGGCTACACCTTC,CASSDLTGPHGYTF
TRBD1,TRBJ2-5,.,TRBV19,TGTGCCAGTAAAGGACAGGGCCAAGAGACCCAGTACTTC,CASKGQGQETQYF
.,TRBJ1-1,.,TRBV6-5,TGTGCCAGCAGTTTCCGTGGAGGGACGATGAACACTGAAGCTTTCTTT,CASSFRGGTMNTEAFF